This T cell receptor (beta chain) was found in a study of PD-1 blockade in classical Hodgkin lymphoma. Method: immunoSEQ multiplex PCR; TCRdb's copy keeps in-frame clones and lacks some. The table shows 24,000 or so clones, with roughly nine tenths occurring only once. Germline V gene lookup returns CDR1 SGHNT and CDR2 YYREEE (reference sequence). CDR3 length equals 13 residues. V gave up 0 bases and J gave up 5 bases; unmatched junction bases: 1. The study's findings and limits: Reports described newly diagnosed patients as having lower baseline TCR diversity than healthy donors.

Concerning this clone: Its antigen remains unidentified.

Time point noted: newly diagnosed, previously untreated cHL patient sample. Thawed PBMCs yielded CD4+ T cells through magnetic negative selection. Newly diagnosed, untreated classical Hodgkin lymphoma PBMCs provided comparison. The chain couples TRBV5-4 to TRBJ2-5; TRBD1 agrees at 7 bases. This receptor was taken from a human donor with classical Hodgkin lymphoma. The sample taken for sequencing was CD4+ T cells from blood. DNA of the CDR3: TGTGCCAGCAGCTTGGACAGGGGTGAGACCCAGTACTTC. The encoded protein is CASSLDRGETQYF.